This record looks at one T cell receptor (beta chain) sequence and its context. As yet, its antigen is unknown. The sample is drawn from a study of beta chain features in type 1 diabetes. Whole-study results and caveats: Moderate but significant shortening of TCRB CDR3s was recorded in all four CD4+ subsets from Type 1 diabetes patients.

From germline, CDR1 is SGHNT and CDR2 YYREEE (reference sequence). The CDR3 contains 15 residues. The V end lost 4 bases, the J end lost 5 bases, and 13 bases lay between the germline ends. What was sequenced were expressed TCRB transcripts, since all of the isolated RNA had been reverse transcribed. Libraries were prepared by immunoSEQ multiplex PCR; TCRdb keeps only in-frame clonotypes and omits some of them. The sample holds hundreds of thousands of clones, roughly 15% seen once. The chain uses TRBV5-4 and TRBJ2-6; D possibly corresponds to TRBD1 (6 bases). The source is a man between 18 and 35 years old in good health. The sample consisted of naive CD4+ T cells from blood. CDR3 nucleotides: TGTGCCAGCAGCCTACCACAGGGACGGGCCAACGTCCTGACTTTC. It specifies CASSLPQGRANVLTF.